These 23 T cell receptor beta chains originate from one sample sequenced in a study of early T cells in non-severe SARS-CoV-2 infection (dated by TCRdb to about 2021). The library relied on 5' RACE. TCRdb shows the sequencer as NextSeq 500. The public sequencing data were trimmed at Q25 with fastp and processed into clonotypes with MiXCR by TCRdb, which kept only in-frame beta chains. Identical CDR3 protein sequences are pooled into one entry, listed with their most common genes and DNA. This sample comprises 75,000 to 100,000 distinct CDR3 sequences, about 15% of them detected only once. Around 5.4% of the sample is taken by the ten largest. Material for sequencing was whole blood. These receptors were taken from an adult who was a healthcare worker with PCR-confirmed SARS-CoV-2 infection or an uninfected control (not recorded which).

This clonotype has a handful of counts. V and J are TRBV6-5 and TRBJ1-1; 10 bases map to TRBD1. This CDR3 is 14 amino acids long. V shed 5 bases, J shed 4 bases, and the junction held 4 bases outside the gene matches. Looked up from germline, CDR1 is MNHEY and CDR2 is SVGAGI. This CDR3 reads CASSRQGAGTEAFF. CDR3 nucleotides: TGTGCCAGCAGTCGACAGGGGGCAGGCACTGAAGCTTTCTTT.

V gene TRBV29-1 combines with J gene TRBJ2-1, with D tentatively TRBD2 (5 bases). V lost 3 bases and J lost 5, with 11 bases in between. CDR3 length: 13 residues. Germline lookup yields CDR1 SQVTM and CDR2 ANQGSEA. The CDR3 loop is CSVEVSRDNEQFF. Here the CDR3 DNA reads TGCAGCGTTGAGGTCTCGAGGGACAATGAGCAGTTCTTC.

This chain uses TRBV4-1 with TRBJ1-2; possibly TRBD1 for D (6 bases). This CDR3 spans 14 amino acids. The V and J ends lost 1 base and 8 bases respectively, with 14 bases between them. CDR1 is MGHRA, CDR2 YSYEKL, per germline. The CDR3 sequence: CASSQVLQGGGYTF. CDR3 DNA sequence: TGCGCCAGCAGCCAAGTTCTACAGGGCGGCGGCTACACCTTC.

In DNA, the CDR3 is TGTGCCAGCAGTTCCCCTCCCTACGAGCAGTACTTC. This gives the protein CASSSPPYEQYF. This sequence joins TRBV28 and TRBJ2-7; D gene uncertain. This CDR3 spans 12 amino acids. Trimming shortened V by 4 bases and J by 2 bases, and 6 bases separated the two germline ends. In germline, CDR1 is MDHEN, CDR2 SYDVKM.

This clonotype was counted between two and nine times. V usage is TRBV7-9 and J usage is TRBJ2-7; 13 bases agree with TRBD2. Germline CDR1 is SEHNR and CDR2 is FQNEAQ (reference sequence). The trim removed 5 bases at V and 4 bases at J, leaving 8 bases unmatched. CDR3 length equals 16 residues. DNA of the CDR3: TGTGCCAGCAGCCCGGGGACTAGCGGGGATCCTTACGAGCAGTACTTC. Translation: CASSPGTSGDPYEQYF.

This clonotype was observed a handful of times. This sequence joins TRBV4-2 and TRBJ1-2; D unclear. Germline V gene lookup returns CDR1 LGHNA and CDR2 YNFKEQ. V lost 5 bases and J 3 bases, leaving 10 bases between the germline ends. This CDR3 contains 13 residues. In DNA, the CDR3 is TGTGCCAGCAGCGGGGAGGTAGACTATGGCTACACCTTC. This translates into CASSGEVDYGYTF.

CDR3 loop: CASSLMTYGYTF. The DNA for the CDR3 is TGTGCCAGCAGTTTAATGACCTATGGCTACACCTTC. The chain is built from TRBV28 and TRBJ1-2; D unclear. The CDR3 totals 12 residues. Germline loops: CDR1 MDHEN, CDR2 SYDVKM. V gave up 2 bases and J gave up 4 bases, with 5 bases separating them.

This clonotype showed up just a few times. The chain carries TRBV5-1 and TRBJ2-1; tentative D call: TRBD2 (6 bases). CDR3 size: 14 residues. The germline gives CDR1 SGHRS, CDR2 YFSETQ. V was pared by 3 bases and J by 7 bases, with 14 bases between. The CDR3 region has the DNA TGCGCCAGCAGCTCCGCGGAGGGAATGAATGAGCAGTTCTTC. Protein: CASSSAEGMNEQFF.

The rearrangement links TRBV19 to TRBJ2-1; D gene uncertain. V was clipped by 1 base and J by 0 bases, with 7 bases between them. From germline, CDR1 is LNHDA and CDR2 SQIVND (reference sequence). This CDR3 spans 15 amino acids. CDR3 protein: CASSIVRSSYNEQFF. CDR3 coding DNA: TGTGCCAGTAGTATAGTCAGGAGCTCCTACAATGAGCAGTTCTTC.

The V and J genes are TRBV9 and TRBJ1-3; D uncertain. The V end was cut by 0 bases, the J end by 6 bases, with 10 bases between. The V gene's germline CDR1 is SGDLS and CDR2 YYNGEE. The CDR3 contains 14 residues. The CDR3 region is CASSVGGAENTIYF. In DNA form, the CDR3 reads TGTGCCAGCAGCGTAGGAGGAGCTGAAAACACCATATATTTT.

The chain carries TRBV6-1 and TRBJ1-1, with D possibly being TRBD1 (5 bases). Germline assignment: CDR1 MNHNS and CDR2 SASEGT. V was shortened by 10 bases and J by 3 bases, with 18 bases between the two germline ends. The length of the CDR3 is 14 residues. This CDR3 reads CATLLGGGDTEAFF. The DNA for the CDR3 is TGTGCCACCCTACTGGGGGGGGGAGACACTGAAGCTTTCTTT.

Ten or more counts support this clonotype. The chain links TRBV10-3 to TRBJ2-2; TRBD2 agrees at 16 bases. Germline V gene data show CDR1 as ENHRY and CDR2 as SYGVKD. V gave up 5 bases and J gave up 4 bases; unmatched junction bases: 10. The CDR3 loop spans 19 amino acids. In nucleotides, the CDR3 is TGTGCCATCAGTTCCCCCGGGACTAGCGGGAGGGCTGGCACCGGGGAGCTGTTTTTT. Its translation: CAISSPGTSGRAGTGELFF.

This clonotype was detected only a few times. The chain carries TRBV12-3 or TRBV12-4 and TRBJ1-2; D might be TRBD1 (5 bases). CDR3 length equals 13 residues. The germline V and J ends were trimmed by 2 bases and 7 bases, with 11 bases remaining between them. The CDR3, as DNA: TGTGCCAGCAGTTTACAGGGCCCGGGTGGCTACACCTTC. Its protein product is CASSLQGPGGYTF.

This clonotype was found many times. The rearrangement links TRBV18 to TRBJ2-7, with no clear D. Trimming cost V 0 bases and J 1 base, with 4 bases left between them. Per germline, CDR1 KGHSH and CDR2 LQKENI. The CDR3 extends over 13 amino acids. The CDR3 DNA is TGTGCCAGCTCACCACCCCAGTCCTACGAGCAGTACTTC. This codes for CASSPPQSYEQYF.

The V call is TRBV28, the J call TRBJ2-6; weak D call: TRBD1 (6 bases). V lost 5 bases and J 2 bases, leaving 16 bases between the germline ends. Germline loops: CDR1 MDHEN, CDR2 SYDVKM. This CDR3 has 17 amino acids. The CDR3 here is CASSDRDNRPGANVLTF. The CDR3 bases are TGTGCCAGCAGTGACCGGGACAATAGACCTGGGGCCAACGTCCTGACTTTC.

The chain carries TRBV30 and TRBJ1-1; D is unclear. The CDR3 runs to 14 residues. V gave up 3 bases and J gave up 0 bases, with 11 bases separating them. Per the germline V gene, CDR1 is GTSNPN and CDR2 is SVGIG (reference sequence). CDR3 region: CAWSALTMNTEAFF. CDR3 in DNA: TGTGCCTGGAGCGCCTTGACCATGAACACTGAAGCTTTCTTT.

Remarks on this clonotype: A clone one base away is much larger, so this may be a read error. The gene calls are TRBV15 and TRBJ2-1, with 8 positions matching TRBD1. Germline V gene data show CDR1 as LNHNV and CDR2 as YYDKDF (reference sequence). The CDR3 consists of 15 residues. The junction had 8 bases not matched to a gene; V was cut back by 4 bases and J by 6 bases. CDR3 loop: CATSKTPGTGNEQFF. The CDR3 nucleotides are TGTGCCACCAGCAAGACCCCGGGGACAGGCAATGAGCAGTTCTTC.

This clonotype occurred many times. The gene calls are TRBV20-1 and TRBJ2-7, with TRBD1 identical over 7 bases. With V trimmed by 6 bases and J by 3 bases, 8 bases remained unmatched. Germline V gives CDR1 DFQATT, CDR2 SNEGSKA (reference sequence). The CDR3 covers 13 residues. The CDR3 spells CSAHFDRDYEQYF. CDR3 sequence (DNA): TGCAGTGCCCATTTCGACAGGGACTACGAGCAGTACTTC.

The sample holds one count of this clonotype. The chain couples TRBV20-1 to TRBJ2-3; 9 nucleotides match TRBD2. Trimming removed 5 bases from V and 4 bases from J; junction bases left unmatched: 10. The CDR3 covers 15 residues. The germline CDR1 and CDR2 sequences are DFQATT and SNEGSKA (reference sequence). The CDR3 DNA follows: TGCAGTGCTGGGTCGGCTAGCGGGATCCCAGATACGCAGTATTTT. It specifies CSAGSASGIPDTQYF.

This clonotype has more than one count but fewer than ten. Here the CDR3 reads CASSPSTDTQYF. In DNA form, the CDR3 reads TGTGCCAGCAGCCCGAGCACAGATACGCAGTATTTT. The chain has TRBV7-9 and TRBJ2-3; D ambiguous. Germline CDR1 SEHNR, CDR2 FQNEAQ (reference sequence). This CDR3 region has 12 residues. Deletions cut 5 bases from V and 0 bases from J, with 3 bases between.

This clonotype was seen repeatedly, ten times or more. This sequence joins TRBV7-6 and TRBJ2-1; the D call may be TRBD1 or TRBD2 (5 bases each). The V end lost 1 base, the J end lost 6 bases, and 19 bases lay between the germline ends. The germline V gene has CDR1 SGHVS and CDR2 FNYEAQ. The CDR3 covers 17 residues. CDR3 residues: CASSLGTWRSGGNEQFF. The CDR3 DNA follows: TGTGCCAGCAGCTTAGGGACATGGCGGAGCGGCGGCAATGAGCAGTTCTTC.

This clonotype was found many times. The CDR3 nucleotides are TGTGCCAGCAGCTCGAGTACGAGACAACCCTCCTACGAGCAGTACTTC. Amino acids: CASSSSTRQPSYEQYF. The chain is built from TRBV7-2 and TRBJ2-7; D not resolved. There are 16 residues in the CDR3. Germline-derived CDR1 and CDR2 are SGHTA and FQGNSA. Trimming removed 4 bases from V and 0 bases from J, with 16 bases in between.

This clonotype was observed at least ten times. This chain links TRBV6-5 with TRBJ2-2, with D perhaps matching TRBD2 (6 bases). The CDR3 contains 16 residues. Germline CDR1 is MNHEY and CDR2 is SVGAGI. Trimming took 6 bases from V and 2 from J, leaving 16 bases between them. The CDR3 loop is CASRNPGLVNTGELFF. DNA of the CDR3: TGTGCCAGCAGAAACCCGGGACTGGTAAACACCGGGGAGCTGTTTTTT.